This T cell receptor (beta chain) was captured in a study of T cells in Graves' hyperthyroidism and ophthalmopathy. The study's findings and limits: Most clonotypes expanded in the thyroid (above 0.001) were also present in blood.

RNA transcripts provided the source from which TCR beta CDR3 regions were amplified. TCR CDR3 underwent first-round RT-PCR with the HTBI primer set. TCRdb re-called the multiplex PCR reads with MiXCR, one entry per CDR3 protein. The table records 500,000 to 600,000 distinct CDR3 sequences, over 35% of them present only once. In regard to this clonotype: Its antigen is as yet unknown.

Germline V gives CDR1 SNHLY, CDR2 FYNNEI. The CDR3 is 13 residues long. Trimming took off 4 bases at V and 6 bases at J, with 11 bases between the two ends. This clonotype originated in an adult woman with Graves' disease, either hyperthyroidism or ophthalmopathy (not recorded which). This sequence joins TRBV2 and TRBJ2-3; D is unclear. Sequenced sample: peripheral blood or thyroid tissue (not recorded which). This chain's CDR3 is CASSADWKDTQYF. The CDR3 DNA reads TGTGCCAGCAGTGCCGACTGGAAGGATACGCAGTATTTT.